This T cell receptor beta chain came from a study of blood T cell repertoires in COVID-19. Per the original data handling: Estimated nucleated cell counts came from reference gene primer amplification. Profiled with immunoSEQ multiplex PCR; TCRdb holds only in-frame clones, not every one. The V and J calls and clone size are taken from that table; D and trimming were inferred from the DNA. The table shows over 600,000 clones, with around 90% occurring only once. The length of the CDR3 is 14 residues. Trimming cost V 4 bases and J 1 base, with 9 bases left between them. Germline CDR1 and CDR2: SGDLS and YYNGEE.

Sequencing was carried out using peripheral blood. This TCR came from a young woman with acute or convalescent COVID-19. The rearrangement links TRBV9 to TRBJ1-5; possible D gene TRBD1, 6 bases. The CDR3 nucleotides read TGTGCCAGCAGCTATACAGGGAGCAATCAGCCCCAGCATTTT. Its translation: CASSYTGSNQPQHF.